This passage covers 5 T cell receptor beta chains from one sample sequenced in a study of blood T cell repertoires in COVID-19. Data came from immunoSEQ multiplex PCR; TCRdb stores just in-frame clones and leaves some out. The data hold approximately 200,000 clones, with just under 85% observed a single time. Sequencing input: PBMCs or T cells enriched from blood (not recorded which). All receptors derive from a woman aged 40 to 55 with acute COVID-19.

The genes are TRBV6-1 and TRBJ1-2, with 7 positions matching TRBD1. The ends lost 3 bases at V and 3 bases at J; junction bases unmatched: 7. Germline V gives CDR1 MNHNS, CDR2 SASEGT. This CDR3 comprises 15 residues. CDR3 sequence (DNA): TGTGCCAGCAGTGACGAATCCGGGACAGACTATGGCTACACCTTC. It yields the protein CASSDESGTDYGYTF.

The V call is TRBV5-4, the J call TRBJ2-2; TRBD2 matches 14 bases. CDR3 length: 16 amino acids. V lost 3 bases and J lost 7; bases outside the gene matches: 5. Germline lookup yields CDR1 SGHNT and CDR2 YYREEE (reference sequence). The CDR3 is CASSSGLAGAGGELFF. The CDR3 DNA reads as TGTGCCAGCAGCTCGGGACTAGCGGGAGCGGGCGGGGAGCTGTTTTTT.

This clone came up once. V is TRBV18 and J is TRBJ1-5; D might be TRBD1 (5 bases). The V end lost 3 bases, the J end lost 2 bases, and 8 bases lay between the germline ends. The CDR3 loop spans 14 amino acids. CDR1 KGHSH and CDR2 LQKENI come from the germline V gene. The CDR3 loop reads CASSPSQGNQPQHF. The CDR3 DNA follows: TGTGCCAGCTCACCCTCACAGGGCAATCAGCCCCAGCATTTT.

This clone was found once. The CDR3 bases are TGCAGCGCTCGGGGGGCTAGCGGGGGAACAGATACGCAGTATTTT. This translates into CSARGASGGTDTQYF. The rearrangement joins TRBV29-1 to TRBJ2-3; 10 nucleotides line up with TRBD2. With V trimmed by 7 bases and J by 3 bases, 10 bases remained unmatched. Germline CDR1 reads SQVTM; CDR2 reads ANQGSEA. CDR3 size: 15 residues.

The chain employs TRBV10-2 and TRBJ2-1, with TRBD1 matching over 7 bases. The J segment lost 5 bases and the V segment lost 4 bases, leaving 5 bases of the junction unmatched. Germline-derived CDR1 and CDR2 are WSHSY and SAAADI. The CDR3 sequence is 14 residues long. The CDR3 DNA sequence: TGCGCCAGCAGTGCGGGACAGACACACAATGAGCAGTTCTTC. Its translation is CASSAGQTHNEQFF.